The clone carrying this T cell receptor beta chain was seen at least ten times. There were no patients who had received any treatment before thyroid surgery. This sample is part of a study of metastatic and nonmetastatic thyroid tumors. V gave up 2 bases and J gave up 4 bases, with 9 bases separating them. Looked up from germline, CDR1 is MNHEY and CDR2 is SMNVEV (reference sequence). The CDR3 is made up of 13 amino acids. TCRdb re-clonotyped the PCR reads through MiXCR. The sample has about 40,000 clones, under 20% seen once. The V and J genes are TRBV27 and TRBJ2-7; D is possibly TRBD1 (5 bases). The material sequenced was tumor tissue. The sequence was collected from a female donor with papillary thyroid cancer or a benign thyroid nodule (not recorded which). Some clones in this sample may be carry-over from other donors' samples. DNA for the CDR3: TGTGCCAGCAGTTTAAACCGACAGTACGAGCAGTACTTC. This translates into CASSLNRQYEQYF.